This passage covers 26 T cell receptor beta chains from one sample sequenced in a study of T cells in Graves' hyperthyroidism and ophthalmopathy. Amplification yielded TCR beta CDR3 regions, with RNA transcripts as the source. Primed by the HTBI set, a first-round RT-PCR was run on the TCR CDR3. TCRdb reprocessed the multiplex PCR reads with MiXCR, giving one entry per CDR3 protein. The table has around 690,000 distinct CDR3 sequences, around a sixth seen once. The source material was blood. These receptors all come from a man aged 50-60 years with Graves' hyperthyroidism.

This clonotype was counted a few times. This chain uses TRBV24-1 with TRBJ2-2; 9 bases are shared with TRBD1. Germline CDR1 KGHDR, CDR2 SFDVKD. V gave up 3 bases and J gave up 6 bases; unmatched junction bases: 7. There are 16 residues in the CDR3. The CDR3 region has the DNA TGTGCCACCAGTGATCCCGGGACAGGGTCGGCCGGGGAGCTGTTTTTT. Its protein is CATSDPGTGSAGELFF.

The chain joins TRBV27 to TRBJ1-1, with D possibly TRBD1 on 6 matching bases. Deletions cut 0 bases from V and 5 bases from J, with 25 bases between. From germline, CDR1 is MNHEY and CDR2 SMNVEV (reference sequence). There are 19 residues in the CDR3. The DNA for the CDR3 is TGTGCCAGCAGTTTATCGAGGCCCCGGGACACGGGGATTGGGACTGAAGCTTTCTTT. Translation gives CASSLSRPRDTGIGTEAFF.

This clonotype was observed many times. The chain employs TRBV6-1 and TRBJ2-2, with D unresolved. The V end was cut by 8 bases, the J end by 0 bases, with 10 bases between. The CDR3 contains 14 residues. The germline V gene encodes CDR1 MNHNS and CDR2 SASEGT. The CDR3 DNA reads TGTGCCAGCGCGGCCCTAGCGAACACCGGGGAGCTGTTTTTT. Translated, it gives CASAALANTGELFF.

This clonotype was seen at least ten times. V gene TRBV3-1 combines with J gene TRBJ2-7, with TRBD2 matching 12 bases. The CDR3 totals 13 residues. The V gene end was trimmed by 7 bases and the J gene end by 5 bases; junction bases not matched to a gene: 3. Germline V gene data show CDR1 as LGHDT and CDR2 as YNNKEL (reference sequence). The CDR3 DNA reads as TGTGCCAGCACCCTAGCGGGAGGGCACGAGCAGTACTTC. It encodes CASTLAGGHEQYF.

This clonotype showed up many times. The chain combines TRBV9 with TRBJ2-3, with TRBD2 matching 7 bases. The CDR3 sequence is 13 residues long. Trimming removed 3 bases from V and 6 bases from J; junction bases left unmatched: 4. Germline V gene sequence: CDR1 SGDLS, CDR2 YYNGEE. The CDR3 DNA follows: TGTGCCAGCAGCGGACTAGCATTCGATACGCAGTATTTT. It yields the protein CASSGLAFDTQYF. The variable domain in full, completed from reference TRBV9 and TRBJ2-3, reads DSGVTQTPKHLITATGQRVTLRCSPRSGDLSVYWYQQSLDQGLQFLIQYYNGEERAKGNILERFSAQQFPDLHSELNLSSLELGDSALYFCASSGLAFDTQYFGPGTRLTVL.

The rearrangement links TRBV30 to TRBJ1-2; no clear D. The CDR3 loop spans 15 amino acids. CDR1 GTSNPN and CDR2 SVGIG come from the germline V gene (reference sequence). V lost 4 bases, J lost 4 bases, and 19 bases lay in between. Here the CDR3 DNA reads TGTGCCTGGAACCCGTCCGGGTCTCTTTTCTATGGCTACACCTTC. This translates into CAWNPSGSLFYGYTF.

Only a few counts were recorded for this clonotype. The chain couples TRBV6-2 or TRBV6-3 to TRBJ1-1, with 8 bases that match TRBD1. CDR1 is MNHEY, CDR2 SVGEGT, per germline. The CDR3 contains 16 residues. The V segment lost 5 bases and the J segment 8 bases; nucleotides outside the gene matches: 16. In DNA form, the CDR3 reads TGTGCCAGCAGTCAAGCCTCTTATGCACGGGACAGGGAAGCTTTCTTT. This gives the protein CASSQASYARDREAFF.

At least ten counts were recorded for this clonotype. CDR3 sequence reads: CAISDPLAAYNEQFF. The CDR3 bases are TGTGCCATCAGTGATCCACTAGCGGCCTACAATGAGCAGTTCTTC. The gene calls are TRBV10-3 and TRBJ2-1; TRBD2 matches at 8 bases. Germline V lookup: CDR1 ENHRY, CDR2 SYGVKD. This CDR3 is built from 15 residues. Germline trimming cut 3 bases from V and 2 bases from J; bases unmatched to any gene: 3.

This clonotype turned up a few times. The chain uses TRBV27 and TRBJ2-1; 9 bases line up with TRBD2. Trimming at V came to 3 bases and at J to 4 bases, leaving 7 bases not matched to a gene. Germline V CDR1 and CDR2: MNHEY, SMNVEV (reference sequence). This CDR3 region has 16 residues. The CDR3 sequence: CASSFLAGNGYNEQFF. The CDR3 region has the DNA TGTGCCAGCAGTTTTCTAGCGGGAAATGGTTACAATGAGCAGTTCTTC.

This clonotype has a count of ten or more. V and J are TRBV10-3 and TRBJ1-4, with 7 bases matching TRBD1. Germline-derived CDR1 and CDR2 are ENHRY and SYGVKD. The CDR3 is made up of 15 amino acids. The J segment lost 4 bases and the V segment lost 6 bases, leaving 8 bases of the junction unmatched. CDR3 sequence: CAISQRQGGNEKLFF. CDR3 sequence (DNA): TGTGCCATCAGCCAACGACAGGGTGGTAATGAAAAACTGTTTTTT.

This clonotype came up a few times. This sequence joins TRBV19 and TRBJ2-6; D remains ambiguous. CDR1 and CDR2 from the germline V gene are LNHDA and SQIVND (reference sequence). The germline V and J ends were trimmed by 9 bases and 1 base, with 4 bases remaining between them. The CDR3 extends over 12 amino acids. CDR3 bases: TGTGCCAGCGCATCTGGGGCCAACGTCCTGACTTTC. This gives the protein CASASGANVLTF.

The rearrangement joins TRBV29-1 to TRBJ1-1; D is undetermined. Germline V gene sequence: CDR1 SQVTM, CDR2 ANQGSEA. V was trimmed by 0 bases and J by 1 base, leaving 15 bases between them. This CDR3 contains 16 residues. In DNA form, the CDR3 reads TGCAGCGTTGAAGAGGAACGGATTGAGGGGAACACTGAAGCTTTCTTT. As protein: CSVEEERIEGNTEAFF.

This clonotype came up many times. V gene TRBV19 combines with J gene TRBJ2-1, with 8 positions matching TRBD2. The CDR3 spans 15 residues. The junction had 10 bases not matched to a gene; V was cut back by 7 bases and J by 5 bases. CDR1 is LNHDA, CDR2 SQIVND, per germline (reference sequence). The CDR3 bases are TGTGCCAGTACAGGGCGTAGCGGGGCTAACAATGAGCAGTTCTTC. This gives the protein CASTGRSGANNEQFF.

The genes are TRBV6-2 or TRBV6-3 and TRBJ2-7; D is unresolved. The germline gives CDR1 MNHEY, CDR2 SVGEGT. The CDR3 has 15 amino acids. The V end lost 0 bases, the J end lost 3 bases, and 12 bases lay between the germline ends. CDR3 bases: TGTGCCAGCAGTTACTCGAACGGCGAGTACTACGAGCAGTACTTC. It encodes CASSYSNGEYYEQYF.

There are many counts of this clonotype. The rearrangement links TRBV7-9 to TRBJ1-5; TRBD1 aligns across 7 bases. With 6 bases clipped from V and 3 bases from J, the junction kept 5 bases outside the gene matches. The CDR3 has 14 amino acids. Germline loops: CDR1 SEHNR, CDR2 FQNEAQ (reference sequence). The chain's CDR3 is CASSPGQVNQPQHF. The CDR3 DNA reads as TGTGCCAGCAGTCCTGGACAGGTCAATCAGCCCCAGCATTTT.

This clonotype was seen repeatedly, ten times or more. The chain is built from TRBV5-4 and TRBJ2-5; D not resolved. V was trimmed by 1 base and J by 1 base, leaving 14 bases between them. This CDR3 region has 16 residues. In germline, CDR1 is SGHNT, CDR2 YYREEE (reference sequence). The CDR3 nucleotides read TGTGCCAGCAGCTTGAGAGGTTCGGGTTTCCAAGAGACCCAGTACTTC. Amino acids: CASSLRGSGFQETQYF.

The chain is built from TRBV5-1 and TRBJ2-1, with TRBD1 as a possible D gene (6 bases). There are 16 residues in the CDR3. CDR1 SGHRS and CDR2 YFSETQ come from the germline V gene. V lost 7 bases to trimming and J lost 8 bases, with 25 bases between them. CDR3 protein: CASLENPGVKWDEQFF. The DNA of the CDR3 is TGCGCCAGCCTAGAAAACCCAGGGGTAAAATGGGATGAGCAGTTCTTC.

This chain joins TRBV6-1 and TRBJ1-5; D might be TRBD1 (5 bases). V lost 7 bases and J 0 bases, leaving 13 bases between the germline ends. This CDR3 region has 15 residues. Looked up from germline, CDR1 is MNHNS and CDR2 is SASEGT. The CDR3 sequence is CASTSRAYSNQPQHF. For the CDR3, the DNA is TGTGCCAGCACCAGCAGGGCCTATAGCAATCAGCCCCAGCATTTT.

V usage is TRBV4-1 and J usage is TRBJ2-2; the D is unclear. The V and J ends lost 4 bases and 1 base respectively, with 10 bases between them. This CDR3 has 15 amino acids. Germline loops: CDR1 MGHRA, CDR2 YSYEKL. CDR3 in amino acids: CASSPVVGNTGELFF. DNA of the CDR3: TGCGCCAGCAGCCCGGTCGTAGGGAACACCGGGGAGCTGTTTTTT.

This clonotype occurred many times. The gene calls are TRBV6-2 or TRBV6-3 and TRBJ2-5; the D gene is possibly TRBD2 (5 bases). The V end lost 5 bases, the J end lost 0 bases, and 7 bases lay between the germline ends. The germline V gene has CDR1 MNHEY and CDR2 SVGEGT. The CDR3 length is 13 residues. The CDR3 here is CASSKGDQETQYF. CDR3 bases: TGTGCCAGCAGTAAGGGAGACCAAGAGACCCAGTACTTC.

The sample holds many counts of this clonotype. The genes are TRBV28 and TRBJ2-2; 8 bases map to TRBD1. The CDR3 runs to 15 residues. Trimming took 5 bases from V and 6 from J; bases not matched to a gene: 8. Germline CDR1 MDHEN, CDR2 SYDVKM. CDR3 sequence: CASSLRQGYAGELFF. CDR3 bases: TGTGCCAGCAGTCTACGACAGGGGTACGCCGGGGAGCTGTTTTTT.

This clonotype has at least ten counts. This sequence joins TRBV28 and TRBJ1-1; D is possibly TRBD1 (5 bases). Trimming removed 4 bases from V and 2 bases from J, with 11 bases in between. The germline CDR1 and CDR2 sequences are MDHEN and SYDVKM. The CDR3 runs 14 residues. CDR3 in amino acids: CASSSLTDNTEAFF. The CDR3 nucleotides read TGTGCCAGCAGTTCCTTGACAGATAACACTGAAGCTTTCTTT.

This clonotype was picked up many times. The rearrangement joins TRBV6-1 to TRBJ1-5; D possibly corresponds to TRBD1 (5 bases). This CDR3 comprises 14 residues. The V and J ends lost 4 bases and 4 bases respectively, with 11 bases between them. CDR1 is MNHNS, CDR2 SASEGT, per germline. The CDR3 reads CASSADSRNQPQHF. DNA of the CDR3: TGTGCCAGCAGTGCTGACAGCCGAAATCAGCCCCAGCATTTT.

This clonotype was seen more than once but under ten times. The V gene is TRBV6-1, the J gene TRBJ2-3; D is ambiguous. Trimming removed 5 bases at V and 5 bases at J, with 17 bases between. Germline loops: CDR1 MNHNS, CDR2 SASEGT. The CDR3 has 15 residues. CDR3 sequence reads: CASSSLGRIGDTQYF. CDR3 nucleotides: TGTGCCAGCAGTTCCCTCGGACGCATCGGAGATACGCAGTATTTT.

This clonotype was seen a few times. Written as DNA, the CDR3 is TGTGCCACAACCCCCCGGGACAGGGGCGTCAACACCGGGGAGCTGTTTTTT. The encoded protein is CATTPRDRGVNTGELFF. The chain is built from TRBV19 and TRBJ2-2, with 10 positions matching TRBD1. The J segment lost 2 bases and the V segment lost 10 bases, leaving 13 bases of the junction unmatched. Germline assignment: CDR1 LNHDA and CDR2 SQIVND (reference sequence). There are 17 residues in the CDR3.

The chain employs TRBV19 and TRBJ2-5; 7 bases align to TRBD1. CDR1 LNHDA and CDR2 SQIVND come from the germline V gene (reference sequence). The CDR3 is 12 amino acids. Trimming at V came to 7 bases and at J to 5 bases, leaving 4 bases not matched to a gene. CDR3 residues: CASKGTAETQYF. As DNA, the CDR3 is TGTGCCAGTAAAGGGACAGCCGAGACCCAGTACTTC. The variable domain in full, with the rest retrieved from reference TRBV19 and TRBJ2-5, is DGGITQSPKYLFRKEGQNVTLSCEQNLNHDAMYWYRQDPGQGLRLIYYSQIVNDFQKGDIAEGYSVSREKKESFPLTVTSAQKNPTAFYLCASKGTAETQYFGPGTRLLVL.